One and the same sample provided the 23 T cell receptor beta chains below, sequenced in a study of blood T cell repertoires in COVID-19. Using immunoSEQ multiplex PCR, the repertoire was profiled, and TCRdb retains in-frame clones only, with some absent. The sample consists of about 480,000 clones, 85% to 90% of them appearing once. Input material: peripheral blood. These receptor sequences come from a woman between 50 and 59 years old with COVID-19, enrolled during active disease.

V and J are TRBV27 and TRBJ1-2; 11 bases are shared with TRBD1. Germline V lookup: CDR1 MNHEY, CDR2 SMNVEV (reference sequence). V lost 2 bases to trimming and J lost 6 bases; unmatched junction nucleotides: 8. The CDR3 is 16 amino acids. Here the CDR3 DNA reads TGTGCCAGCAGTTTAGCGGGACAGGGGGGAGGAAATGGCTACACCTTC. This codes for CASSLAGQGGGNGYTF.

The V call is TRBV4-1, the J call TRBJ2-7, with 10 nucleotides matching TRBD1. V lost 0 bases to trimming and J lost 3 bases; unmatched junction nucleotides: 5. The CDR3 runs 16 residues. Germline V gene lookup returns CDR1 MGHRA and CDR2 YSYEKL. The CDR3 coding sequence is TGCGCCAGCAGCCAAGAGGGGACAGGGGTAGACTACGAGCAGTACTTC. Translation gives CASSQEGTGVDYEQYF.

CDR3 loop: CASSPHGLGGTEAFF. In DNA form, the CDR3 reads TGTGCCAGCAGCCCCCATGGACTCGGCGGCACTGAAGCTTTCTTT. The chain has TRBV11-2 and TRBJ1-1; no clear D gene. Germline loops: CDR1 SGHAT, CDR2 FQNNGV. V was shortened by 5 bases and J by 4 bases, with 17 bases between the two germline ends. CDR3 length: 15 amino acids. Combining the CDR3 with reference TRBV11-2 and TRBJ1-1 gives the whole variable domain EAGVAQSPRYKIIEKRQSVAFWCNPISGHATLYWYQQILGQGPKLLIQFQNNGVVDDSQLPKDRFSAERLKGVDSTLKIQPAKLEDSAVYLCASSPHGLGGTEAFFGQGTRLTVV.

This chain connects TRBV6-6 to TRBJ2-5; 7 nucleotides align to TRBD2. From germline, CDR1 is MNHNY and CDR2 SVGAGI (reference sequence). This CDR3 contains 14 residues. V lost 5 bases, J lost 3 bases, and 6 bases stayed unmatched. The CDR3 region has the DNA TGTGCCAGCAGTCATGGGCTAGCGGAAGAGACCCAGTACTTC. Encoded protein: CASSHGLAEETQYF.

The sample holds a few counts of this clone. This sequence joins TRBV7-9 and TRBJ1-6; tentatively, D is TRBD1 (6 bases). The germline V gene has CDR1 SEHNR and CDR2 FQNEAQ (reference sequence). This CDR3 spans 15 amino acids. The V end lost 5 bases, the J end lost 7 bases, and 15 bases lay between the germline ends. The CDR3 sequence: CASSDNRASNSPLHF. The CDR3, as DNA: TGTGCCAGCAGCGATAACAGGGCTTCGAATTCACCCCTCCACTTT.

The chain uses TRBV9 and TRBJ1-3, with D perhaps matching TRBD1 (5 bases). The CDR3 has 17 amino acids. Germline CDR1 SGDLS, CDR2 YYNGEE. V lost 3 bases and J lost 0, with 16 bases in between. As DNA, the CDR3 is TGTGCCAGCAGCGAGCGGGGGAGGGGTTACTCTGGAAACACCATATATTTT. This sequence encodes CASSERGRGYSGNTIYF.

This clone showed up just once. The chain couples TRBV11-2 to TRBJ2-1; 7 bases match TRBD2. This CDR3 region has 16 residues. The J segment lost 4 bases and the V segment lost 4 bases, leaving 10 bases of the junction unmatched. Germline V gives CDR1 SGHAT, CDR2 FQNNGV. CDR3 region: CASSSTTSGVYNEQFF. CDR3 sequence (DNA): TGTGCCAGCAGCTCGACAACGAGCGGGGTGTACAATGAGCAGTTCTTC.

The chain employs TRBV19 and TRBJ2-3, with TRBD2 identical over 9 bases. CDR1 and CDR2 (germline): LNHDA, SQIVND (reference sequence). With 3 bases clipped from V and 5 bases from J, the junction kept 9 bases outside the gene matches. This CDR3 comprises 16 residues. The CDR3 DNA sequence: TGTGCCAGTAGTATCCGGCGGGGGGGCCGAGGAGATACGCAGTATTTT. Protein: CASSIRRGGRGDTQYF.

The chain carries TRBV12-3 or TRBV12-4 and TRBJ1-4; D is possibly TRBD1 (6 bases). The V gene lost 4 bases and the J gene lost 8 bases, with 11 bases spanning the gap. This CDR3 is 13 amino acids long. The CDR3 here is CASSWGGEEKLFF. Written as DNA, the CDR3 is TGTGCCAGCAGTTGGGGGGGCGAGGAAAAACTGTTTTTT.

This clone was detected once. The rearrangement joins TRBV27 to TRBJ2-3; possibly TRBD2 for D (6 bases). The CDR3 loop spans 15 amino acids. The germline V gene has CDR1 MNHEY and CDR2 SMNVEV (reference sequence). Trimming took off 6 bases at V and 2 bases at J, with 15 bases between the two ends. CDR3 DNA: TGTGCCAGCAGGCCGGGACGGGGGTTCACAGATACGCAGTATTTT. Its translation: CASRPGRGFTDTQYF.

Remarks on this clone: Other DNA sequences within the sample encode an identical CDR3. The chain's CDR3 is CASSSATNEKLFF. CDR3 nucleotides: TGTGCCAGTAGTTCCGCAACTAATGAAAAACTGTTTTTT. The rearrangement links TRBV19 to TRBJ1-4; D not resolved. The CDR3 is 13 amino acids. Between the trimmed V and J ends, which lost 5 bases and 0 bases, there was a span of 4 bases. Germline V gene data show CDR1 as LNHDA and CDR2 as SQIVND (reference sequence).

The chain recombines TRBV5-5 with TRBJ1-2, with D possibly being TRBD1 (6 bases). The CDR3 has 15 amino acids. V lost 1 base and J 3 bases, leaving 13 bases between the germline ends. Germline assignment: CDR1 SGHKS and CDR2 YYEKEE (reference sequence). The CDR3 is CASSLSAGAHYGYTF. The CDR3 nucleotides are TGTGCCAGCAGCTTGAGTGCAGGGGCCCACTATGGCTACACCTTC.

CDR3 nucleotide sequence: TGCGCCAGCAGCTTTACCAGGGGGACTGAAGCTTTCTTT. Amino acids: CASSFTRGTEAFF. This rearrangement joins TRBV5-1 to TRBJ1-1; 7 bases line up with TRBD1. The V gene's germline CDR1 is SGHRS and CDR2 YFSETQ. Unmatched junction bases numbered 3, after V lost 2 bases and J lost 5 bases. The CDR3 covers 13 residues. The full variable domain, its missing parts supplied by reference TRBV5-1 and TRBJ1-1, is KAGVTQTPRYLIKTRGQQVTLSCSPISGHRSVSWYQQTPGQGLQFLFEYFSETQRNKGNFPGRFSGRQFSNSRSEMNVSTLELGDSALYLCASSFTRGTEAFFGQGTRLTVV.

This chain joins TRBV25-1 and TRBJ1-2; D not resolved. The V end lost 7 bases, the J end lost 5 bases, and 11 bases lay between the germline ends. Germline CDR1 and CDR2: MGHDK and SYGVNS. The CDR3 covers 12 residues. The CDR3 loop reads CASTDWKYGYTF. CDR3 nucleotide sequence: TGTGCCAGCACCGACTGGAAGTATGGCTACACCTTC.

The rearrangement uses TRBV27 and TRBJ2-1; D not certain. Trimming removed 7 bases from V and 8 bases from J, with 15 bases in between. From germline, CDR1 is MNHEY and CDR2 SMNVEV (reference sequence). The CDR3 spans 13 residues. The CDR3 nucleotides are TGTGCCAGCATTTCTACCCCTGGAGATGAGCAGTTCTTC. Translating gives CASISTPGDEQFF.

The chain uses TRBV6-6 and TRBJ2-5, with TRBD1 matching 7 bases. The germline gives CDR1 MNHNY, CDR2 SVGAGI (reference sequence). The CDR3 is 13 amino acids. With V trimmed by 5 bases and J by 2 bases, 2 bases remained unmatched. CDR3 region: CASSRDRQETQYF. CDR3 nucleotides: TGTGCCAGCAGTAGGGACAGACAAGAGACCCAGTACTTC.

This chain joins TRBV6-5 and TRBJ1-1; the match to TRBD1 covers 8 bases. The V and J ends lost 4 bases and 4 bases, in that order; junction bases with no gene match: 8. The CDR3 loop spans 15 amino acids. The V gene's germline CDR1 is MNHEY and CDR2 SVGAGI. In DNA, the CDR3 is TGTGCCAGCAGTTTGGACAGGGAGGGGAGCACTGAAGCTTTCTTT. Translating it yields CASSLDREGSTEAFF.

The chain employs TRBV9 and TRBJ1-1; no clear D gene. V was pared by 1 base and J by 1 base, with 8 bases between. This CDR3 is built from 14 residues. Germline V lookup: CDR1 SGDLS, CDR2 YYNGEE. CDR3 sequence: CASSVPGPNTEAFF. The CDR3 nucleotides read TGTGCCAGCAGCGTACCTGGGCCGAACACTGAAGCTTTCTTT.

The genes are TRBV12-3 or TRBV12-4 and TRBJ2-1; the D gene is possibly TRBD2 (7 bases). This CDR3 comprises 13 residues. Trimming removed 3 bases from V and 9 bases from J, with 12 bases in between. In DNA, the CDR3 is TGTGCCAGCAGTTTCAAAGGGGGGGGTGAGCAGTTCTTC. Translating it yields CASSFKGGGEQFF.

This clone was picked up one time. V usage is TRBV27 and J usage is TRBJ2-4; D unresolved. V gave up 3 bases and J gave up 0 bases, with 3 bases separating them. The CDR3 runs 13 residues. The germline V gene encodes CDR1 MNHEY and CDR2 SMNVEV (reference sequence). CDR3: CASSFSAKNIQYF. The CDR3 DNA reads TGTGCCAGCAGTTTCTCAGCCAAAAACATTCAGTACTTC.

This chain links TRBV27 with TRBJ1-4; TRBD1 is a possible D gene (6 bases). V lost 5 bases, J lost 7 bases, and 11 bases lay in between. CDR3 size: 13 residues. CDR1 is MNHEY, CDR2 SMNVEV, per germline (reference sequence). CDR3 in amino acids: CASSPGTSEKLFF. Written as DNA, the CDR3 is TGTGCCAGCAGTCCAGGGACATCTGAAAAACTGTTTTTT.

The genes are TRBV3-1 (or the pseudogene TRBV3-2) and TRBJ2-3; 9 bases agree with TRBD2. V shed 0 bases, J shed 5 bases, and the junction held 3 bases outside the gene matches. The CDR3 is 15 amino acids. The germline CDR1 and CDR2 sequences are LGHDT and YNNKEL (reference sequence). The CDR3 region is CASSQDLSGGDTQYF. The CDR3 bases are TGTGCCAGCAGCCAAGATCTTAGCGGGGGAGATACGCAGTATTTT.

V gene TRBV14 combines with J gene TRBJ2-3; TRBD2 matches 8 bases. Looked up from germline, CDR1 is SGHDN and CDR2 is FVKESK. This CDR3 has 16 amino acids. With V trimmed by 4 bases and J by 3 bases, 9 bases remained unmatched. The CDR3 DNA reads TGTGCCAGCAGCCCTCCCGGGGGGGGAAAGACAGATACGCAGTATTTT. It is translated as CASSPPGGGKTDTQYF. Full variable domain (rest looked up from reference TRBV14 and TRBJ2-3): EAGVTQFPSHSVIEKGQTVTLRCDPISGHDNLYWYRRVMGKEIKFLLHFVKESKQDESGMPNNRFLAERTGGTYSTLKVQPAELEDSGVYFCASSPPGGGKTDTQYFGPGTRLTVL.